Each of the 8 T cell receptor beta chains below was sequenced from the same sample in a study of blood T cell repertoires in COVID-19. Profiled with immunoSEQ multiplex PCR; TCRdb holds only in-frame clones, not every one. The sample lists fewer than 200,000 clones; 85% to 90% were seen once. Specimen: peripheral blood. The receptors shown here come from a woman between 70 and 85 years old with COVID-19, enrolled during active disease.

Here the CDR3 reads CASSPRVSGGTGELFF. In DNA form, the CDR3 reads TGTGCCAGCAGCCCGCGGGTCTCCGGGGGAACAGGGGAGCTGTTTTTT. V is TRBV7-2 and J is TRBJ2-2; tentatively, D is TRBD2 (6 bases). The CDR3 covers 16 residues. V was clipped by 5 bases and J by 8 bases, with 21 bases between them. Germline CDR1 is SGHTA and CDR2 is FQGNSA.

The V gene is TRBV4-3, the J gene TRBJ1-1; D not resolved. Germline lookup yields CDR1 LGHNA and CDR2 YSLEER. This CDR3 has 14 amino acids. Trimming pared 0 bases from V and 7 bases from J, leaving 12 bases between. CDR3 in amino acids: CASSQEFRRVEAFF. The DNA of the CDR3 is TGCGCCAGCAGCCAAGAGTTTAGGAGAGTTGAAGCTTTCTTT.

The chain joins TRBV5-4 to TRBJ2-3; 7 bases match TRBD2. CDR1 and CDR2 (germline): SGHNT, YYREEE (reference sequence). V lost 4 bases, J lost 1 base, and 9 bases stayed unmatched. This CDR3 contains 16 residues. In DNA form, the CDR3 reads TGTGCCAGCAGCCCATTAAGAACTAGCGGCACAGATACGCAGTATTTT. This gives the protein CASSPLRTSGTDTQYF.

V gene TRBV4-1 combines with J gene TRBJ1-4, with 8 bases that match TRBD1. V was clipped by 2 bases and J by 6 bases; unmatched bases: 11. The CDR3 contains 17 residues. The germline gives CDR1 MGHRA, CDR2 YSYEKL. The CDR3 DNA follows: TGCGCCAGCAGCCAACATGGACAGGGCGGATGGGATGAAAAACTGTTTTTT. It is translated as CASSQHGQGGWDEKLFF.

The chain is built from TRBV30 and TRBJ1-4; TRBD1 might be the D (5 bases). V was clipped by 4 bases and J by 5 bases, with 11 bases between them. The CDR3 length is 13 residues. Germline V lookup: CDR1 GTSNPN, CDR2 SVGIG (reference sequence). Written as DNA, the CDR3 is TGTGCCTGGAAGGGAGGGGCCAATGAAAAACTGTTTTTT. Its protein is CAWKGGANEKLFF.

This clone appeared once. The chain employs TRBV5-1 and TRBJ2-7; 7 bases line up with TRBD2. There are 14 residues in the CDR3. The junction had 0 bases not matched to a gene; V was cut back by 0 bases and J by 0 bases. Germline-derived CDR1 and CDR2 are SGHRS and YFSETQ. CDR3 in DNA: TGCGCCAGCAGCTTGGCGGGAGGCTCCTACGAGCAGTACTTC. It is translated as CASSLAGGSYEQYF.

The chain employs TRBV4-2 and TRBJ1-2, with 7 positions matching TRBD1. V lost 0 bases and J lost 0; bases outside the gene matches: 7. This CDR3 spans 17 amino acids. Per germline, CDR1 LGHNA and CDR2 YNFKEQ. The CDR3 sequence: CASSQEPPGTANYGYTF. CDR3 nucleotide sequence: TGTGCCAGCAGCCAAGAACCCCCTGGGACAGCTAACTATGGCTACACCTTC.

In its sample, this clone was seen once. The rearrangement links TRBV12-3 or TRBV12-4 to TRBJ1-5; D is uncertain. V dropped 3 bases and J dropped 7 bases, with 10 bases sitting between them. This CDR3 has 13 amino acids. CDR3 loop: CASSFSGEQPQHF. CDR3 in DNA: TGTGCCAGCAGTTTTAGCGGGGAGCAGCCCCAGCATTTT.